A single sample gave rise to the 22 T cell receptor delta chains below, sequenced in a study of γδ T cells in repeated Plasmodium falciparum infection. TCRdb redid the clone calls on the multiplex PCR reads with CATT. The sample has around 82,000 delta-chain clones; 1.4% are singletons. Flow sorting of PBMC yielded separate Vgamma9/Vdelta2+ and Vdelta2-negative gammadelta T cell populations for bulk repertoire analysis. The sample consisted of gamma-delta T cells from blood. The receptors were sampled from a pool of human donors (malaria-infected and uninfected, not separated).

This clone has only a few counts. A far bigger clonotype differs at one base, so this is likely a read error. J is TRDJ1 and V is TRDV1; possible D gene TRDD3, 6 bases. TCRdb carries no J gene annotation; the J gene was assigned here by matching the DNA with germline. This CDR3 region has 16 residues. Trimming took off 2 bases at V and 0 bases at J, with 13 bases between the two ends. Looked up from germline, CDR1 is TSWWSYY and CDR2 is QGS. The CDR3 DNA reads TGTGCTCTTGGGGAATCAACCGGGGGACACACCGATAAACTCATCTTT. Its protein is CALGESTGGHTDKLIF.

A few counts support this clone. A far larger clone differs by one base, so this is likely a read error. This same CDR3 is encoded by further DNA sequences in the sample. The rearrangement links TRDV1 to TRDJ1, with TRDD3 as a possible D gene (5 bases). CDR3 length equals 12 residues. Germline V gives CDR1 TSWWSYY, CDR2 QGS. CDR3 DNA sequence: TGTGCGCTCAGGGGAGGCACCGATAAACTCATCTTT. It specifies CALRGGTDKLIF.

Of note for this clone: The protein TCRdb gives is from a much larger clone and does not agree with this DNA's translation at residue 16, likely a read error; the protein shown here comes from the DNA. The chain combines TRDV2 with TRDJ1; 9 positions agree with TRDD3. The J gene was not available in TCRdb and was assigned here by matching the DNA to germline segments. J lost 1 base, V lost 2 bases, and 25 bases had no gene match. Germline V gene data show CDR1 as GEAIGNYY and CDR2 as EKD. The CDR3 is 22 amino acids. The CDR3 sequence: CACDRNPTRRGYASRCTDKLIF. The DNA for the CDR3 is TGTGCCTGTGACAGGAATCCTACGAGAAGGGGATACGCGAGTAGGTGCACCGATAAACTCATCTTT.

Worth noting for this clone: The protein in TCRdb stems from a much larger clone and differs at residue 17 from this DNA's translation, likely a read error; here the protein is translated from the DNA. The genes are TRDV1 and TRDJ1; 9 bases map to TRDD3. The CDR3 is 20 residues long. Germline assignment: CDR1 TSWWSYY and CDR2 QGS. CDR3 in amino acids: CALGETRYWGIYSHTDELIF. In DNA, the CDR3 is TGTGCTCTTGGGGAAACCCGGTATTGGGGGATATATTCCCATACCGATGAACTCATCTTT.

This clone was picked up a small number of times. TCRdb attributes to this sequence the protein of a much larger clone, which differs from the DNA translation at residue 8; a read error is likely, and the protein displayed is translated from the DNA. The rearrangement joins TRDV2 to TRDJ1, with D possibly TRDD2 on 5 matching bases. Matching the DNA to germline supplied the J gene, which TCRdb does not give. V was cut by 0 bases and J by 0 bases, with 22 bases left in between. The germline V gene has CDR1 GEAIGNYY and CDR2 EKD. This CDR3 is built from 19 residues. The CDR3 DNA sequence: TGTGCCTGTGACACCGTCGCGGCCCTACGTGCGCCCAACACCGATAAACTCATCTTT. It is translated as CACDTVAALRAPNTDKLIF.

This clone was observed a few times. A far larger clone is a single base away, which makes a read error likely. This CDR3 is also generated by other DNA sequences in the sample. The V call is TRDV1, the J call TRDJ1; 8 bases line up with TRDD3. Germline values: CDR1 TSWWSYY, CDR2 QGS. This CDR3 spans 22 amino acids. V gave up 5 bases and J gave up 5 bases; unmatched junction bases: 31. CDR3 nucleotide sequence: TGTGCTCTTGGGACTCCGTGGAATCGACTGTCGGGGGATATTCGGCCTATAGATAAACTCATCTTT. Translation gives CALGTPWNRLSGDIRPIDKLIF.

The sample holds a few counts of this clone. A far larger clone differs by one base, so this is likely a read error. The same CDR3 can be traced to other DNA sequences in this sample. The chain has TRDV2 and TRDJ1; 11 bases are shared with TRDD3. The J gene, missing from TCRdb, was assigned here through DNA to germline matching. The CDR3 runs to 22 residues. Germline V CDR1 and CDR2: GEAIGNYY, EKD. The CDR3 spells CACDIGGSYNQLGDKTTDKLIF. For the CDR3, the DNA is TGCGCCTGTGACATTGGGGGCTCCTACAATCAACTGGGGGATAAGACCACCGATAAACTCATCTTT.

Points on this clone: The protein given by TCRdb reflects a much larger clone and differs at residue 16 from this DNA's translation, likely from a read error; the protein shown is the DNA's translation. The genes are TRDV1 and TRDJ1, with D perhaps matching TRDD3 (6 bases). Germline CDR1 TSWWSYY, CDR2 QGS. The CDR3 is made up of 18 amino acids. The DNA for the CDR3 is TGTGCTCTTGGGGACGCCCCCGGAGGGGGACAGTACACCGATAAACACATCTTT. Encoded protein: CALGDAPGGGQYTDKHIF.

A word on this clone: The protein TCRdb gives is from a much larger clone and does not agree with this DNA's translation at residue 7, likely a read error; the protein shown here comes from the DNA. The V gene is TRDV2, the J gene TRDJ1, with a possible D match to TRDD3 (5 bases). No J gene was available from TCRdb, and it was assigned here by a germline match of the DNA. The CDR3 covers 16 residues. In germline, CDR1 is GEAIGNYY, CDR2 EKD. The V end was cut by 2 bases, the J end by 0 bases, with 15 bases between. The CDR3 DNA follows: TGTGCCTGTGACAAACTGGAGGACCCGTACACCGATAAACTCATCTTT. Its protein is CACDKLEDPYTDKLIF.

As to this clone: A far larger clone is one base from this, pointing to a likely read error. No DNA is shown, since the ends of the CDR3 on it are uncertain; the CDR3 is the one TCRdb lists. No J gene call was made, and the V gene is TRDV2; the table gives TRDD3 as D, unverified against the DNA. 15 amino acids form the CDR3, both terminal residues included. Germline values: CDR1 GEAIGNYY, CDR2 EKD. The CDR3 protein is CACDLWGIRTDKLIF.

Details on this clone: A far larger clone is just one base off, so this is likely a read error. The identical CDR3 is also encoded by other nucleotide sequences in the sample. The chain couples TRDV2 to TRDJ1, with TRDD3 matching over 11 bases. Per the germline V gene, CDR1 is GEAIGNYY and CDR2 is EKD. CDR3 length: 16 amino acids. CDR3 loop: CACDPVSGGYNDKLIF. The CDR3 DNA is TGCGCCTGTGACCCTGTCTCTGGGGGATACAACGATAAACTCATCTTT.

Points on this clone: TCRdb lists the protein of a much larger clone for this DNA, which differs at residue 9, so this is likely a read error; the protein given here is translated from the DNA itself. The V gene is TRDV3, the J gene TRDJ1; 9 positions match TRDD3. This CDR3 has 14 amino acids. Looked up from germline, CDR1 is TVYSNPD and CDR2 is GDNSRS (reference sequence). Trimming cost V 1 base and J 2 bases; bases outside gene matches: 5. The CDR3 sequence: CAFTPTGGTDKLIF. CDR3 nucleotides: TGTGCCTTTACACCTACTGGGGGAACCGATAAACTCATCTTT.

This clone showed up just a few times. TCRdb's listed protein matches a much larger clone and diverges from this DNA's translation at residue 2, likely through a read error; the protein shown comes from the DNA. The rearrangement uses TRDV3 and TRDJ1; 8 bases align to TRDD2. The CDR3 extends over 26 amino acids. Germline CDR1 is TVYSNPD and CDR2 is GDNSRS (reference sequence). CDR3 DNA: TGTTCCTTTAGCTCCGTCCATACTTCCTACACACGGAGGGTGGACATACCCAGATATGACACCGATAAACTCATCTTT. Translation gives CSFSSVHTSYTRRVDIPRYDTDKLIF.

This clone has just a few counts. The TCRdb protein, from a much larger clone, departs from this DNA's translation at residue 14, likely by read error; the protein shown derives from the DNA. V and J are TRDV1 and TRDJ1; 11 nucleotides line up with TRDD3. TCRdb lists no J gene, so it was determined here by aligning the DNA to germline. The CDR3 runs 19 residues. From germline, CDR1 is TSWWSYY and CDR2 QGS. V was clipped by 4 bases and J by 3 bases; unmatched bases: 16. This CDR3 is CALGVPLLGDRKYADKLIF. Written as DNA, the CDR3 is TGTGCTCTTGGGGTACCCCTACTGGGGGATAGGAAGTACGCCGATAAACTCATCTTT.

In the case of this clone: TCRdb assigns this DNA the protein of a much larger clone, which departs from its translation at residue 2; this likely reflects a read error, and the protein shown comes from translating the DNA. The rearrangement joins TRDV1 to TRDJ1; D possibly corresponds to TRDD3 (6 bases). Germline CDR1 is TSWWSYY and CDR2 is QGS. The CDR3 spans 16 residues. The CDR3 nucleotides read TGTTCTCTTGGGGGTCCGACTGGCCTTCTCGCCGATAAACTCATCTTT. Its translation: CSLGGPTGLLADKLIF.

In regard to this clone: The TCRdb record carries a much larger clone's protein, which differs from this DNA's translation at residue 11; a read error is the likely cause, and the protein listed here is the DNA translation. DNA of the CDR3: TGTGCTCTTGGGGAACACCTGGGGGATTCGATGCTCATCTTT. Protein: CALGEHLGDSMLIF. This chain joins TRDV1 and TRDJ1, with 9 bases matching TRDD3. With V trimmed by 1 base and J by 11 bases, 8 bases remained unmatched. Germline V gives CDR1 TSWWSYY, CDR2 QGS. This CDR3 is built from 14 residues.

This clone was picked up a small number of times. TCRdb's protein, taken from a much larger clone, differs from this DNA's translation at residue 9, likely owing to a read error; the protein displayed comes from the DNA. The CDR3 sequence is CALGEGLPVASGVQVEDKLIF. CDR3 nucleotides: TGTGCTCTTGGGGAGGGCCTTCCTGTTGCCTCGGGGGTTCAGGTGGAAGATAAACTCATCTTT. The chain employs TRDV1 and TRDJ1; 7 bases are shared with TRDD2. Per germline, CDR1 TSWWSYY and CDR2 QGS. The junction had 27 bases not matched to a gene; V was cut back by 3 bases and J by 5 bases. The CDR3 spans 21 residues.

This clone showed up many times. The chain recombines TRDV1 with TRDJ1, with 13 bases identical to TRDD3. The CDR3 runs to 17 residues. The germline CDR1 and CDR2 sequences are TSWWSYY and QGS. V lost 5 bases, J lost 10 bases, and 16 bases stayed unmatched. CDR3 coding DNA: TGTGCTCTTGGGCACCTTCCTCACTGGGGGATACGCCTGAGACTCATCTTT. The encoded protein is CALGHLPHWGIRLRLIF.

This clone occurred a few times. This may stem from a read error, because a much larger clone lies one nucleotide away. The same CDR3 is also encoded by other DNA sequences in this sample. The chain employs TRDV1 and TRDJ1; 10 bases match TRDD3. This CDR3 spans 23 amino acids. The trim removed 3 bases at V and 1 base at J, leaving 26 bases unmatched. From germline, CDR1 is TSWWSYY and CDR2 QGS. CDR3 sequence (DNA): TGTGCTCTTGGGGAGCTAGCCCATCAAATTGGAGATGGGGGATACCAACCCACCGATAAACTCATCTTT. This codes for CALGELAHQIGDGGYQPTDKLIF.

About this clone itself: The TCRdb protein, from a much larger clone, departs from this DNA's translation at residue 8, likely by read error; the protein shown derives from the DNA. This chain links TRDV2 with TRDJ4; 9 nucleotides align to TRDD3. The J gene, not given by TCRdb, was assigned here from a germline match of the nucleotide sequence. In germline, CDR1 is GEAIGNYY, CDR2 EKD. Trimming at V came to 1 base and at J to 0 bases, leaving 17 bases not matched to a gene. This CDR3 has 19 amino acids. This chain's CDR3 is CACDTVTPRRLGDTRPLIF. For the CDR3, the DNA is TGTGCCTGTGACACGGTTACTCCGAGACGTTTGGGGGATACCAGACCCCTGATCTTT.

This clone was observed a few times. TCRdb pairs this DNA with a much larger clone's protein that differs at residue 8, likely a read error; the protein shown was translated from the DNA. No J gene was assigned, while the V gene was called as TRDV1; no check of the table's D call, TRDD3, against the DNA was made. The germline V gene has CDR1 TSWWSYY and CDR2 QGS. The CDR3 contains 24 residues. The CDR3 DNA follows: TGTGCTCTTGGGGAACGGGACCCCCTAAATCATTTACTGGGGGATACGGTGAACACCGATAAACTTATCTTT. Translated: CALGERDPLNHLLGDTVNTDKLIF.

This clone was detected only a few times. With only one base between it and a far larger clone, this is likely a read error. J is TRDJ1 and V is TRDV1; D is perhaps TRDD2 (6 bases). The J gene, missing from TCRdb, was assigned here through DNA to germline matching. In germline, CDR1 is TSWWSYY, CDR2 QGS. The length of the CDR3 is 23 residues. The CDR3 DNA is TGTGCCCTTGGGGAACTAGGATTCTTCCTGCCCAGGTCTCGGGGACGATACACAGATAAACTCATCTTT. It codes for CALGELGFFLPRSRGRYTDKLIF.